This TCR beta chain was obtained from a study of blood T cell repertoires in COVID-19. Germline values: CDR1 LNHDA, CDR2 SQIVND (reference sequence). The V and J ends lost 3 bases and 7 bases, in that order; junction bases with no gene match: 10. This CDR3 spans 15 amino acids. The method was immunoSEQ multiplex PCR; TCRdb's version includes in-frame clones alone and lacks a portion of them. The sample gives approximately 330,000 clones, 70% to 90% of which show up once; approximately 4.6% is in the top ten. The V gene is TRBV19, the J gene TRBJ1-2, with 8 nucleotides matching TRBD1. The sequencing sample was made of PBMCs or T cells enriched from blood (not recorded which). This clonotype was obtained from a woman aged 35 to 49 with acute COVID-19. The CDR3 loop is CASSIGQGRLGGYTF. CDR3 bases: TGTGCCAGTAGTATCGGACAGGGAAGGTTAGGTGGCTACACCTTC.